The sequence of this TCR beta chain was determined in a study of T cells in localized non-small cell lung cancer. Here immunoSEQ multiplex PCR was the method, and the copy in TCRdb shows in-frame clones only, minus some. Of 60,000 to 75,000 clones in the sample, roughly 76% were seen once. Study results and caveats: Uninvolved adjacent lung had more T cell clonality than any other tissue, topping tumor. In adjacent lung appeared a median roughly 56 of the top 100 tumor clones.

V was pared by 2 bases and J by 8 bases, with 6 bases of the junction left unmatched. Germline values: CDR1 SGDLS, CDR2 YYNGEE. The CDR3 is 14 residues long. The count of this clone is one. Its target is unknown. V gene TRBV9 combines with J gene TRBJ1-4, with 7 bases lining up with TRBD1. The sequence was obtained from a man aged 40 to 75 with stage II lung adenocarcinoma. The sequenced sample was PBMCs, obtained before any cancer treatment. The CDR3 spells CASSVAGGQEKLFF. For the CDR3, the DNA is TGTGCCAGCAGCGTGGCAGGGGGGCAAGAAAAACTGTTTTTT.